These T cell receptor beta chains were read from a single sample in a study of blood T cell dynamics during melanoma immunotherapy. The data were produced by immunoSEQ multiplex PCR, yet TCRdb's version contains in-frame clones alone and is incomplete. The sample gives about 15,000 clones, approximately 80% of which show up once; 7.6% is in the top ten. The source was blood, collected from a patient treated with checkpoint blockade. The receptors were gathered from a human donor with melanoma. The CDR3 runs from the conserved cysteine through the conserved F or W. The order of the fields is J gene, clone size, V gene, D gene, CDR3 DNA, CDR3 protein. D genes are given only for firm matches. Rows may omit the clone size; those that give it use once, few, many or a size class.

>TRBJ2-1|few|TRBV27|TRBD1
TGTGCCAGCAGTTTAGAGACAGGGCCCAACAATGAGCAGTTCTTC
CASSLETGPNNEQFF
>TRBJ2-7|.|TRBV11-1|.
TGTGCCAGCAGCTTTGGGGTTGGGCAGGGTTCTCTCTCCTACGAGCAGTACTTC
CASSFGVGQGSLSYEQYF
>TRBJ1-1|.|TRBV6-1|TRBD1
TGTGCCAGCAGTGAGACAGGGGGAGAAGCTTTCTTT
CASSETGGEAFF
>TRBJ1-4|.|TRBV6-5|.
TGTGCCAGCAGTAGGGGGAATGAAAAACTGTTTTTT
CASSRGNEKLFF
>TRBJ1-6|.|TRBV21-1|.
TGTGCCAGCAGCAAACCGGTAAGGTCCCGAGGTAATTCACCCCTCCACTTT
CASSKPVRSRGNSPLHF
>TRBJ2-2|.|TRBV5-1|.
TGCGCCAGCAGCTTCGGGGGAACAACCCCCGACACCGGGGAGCTGTTTTTT
CASSFGGTTPDTGELFF
>TRBJ2-3|.|TRBV7-2|.
TGTGCCAGCAGCTTAAGGGGGGGCGCGCCTTTAACAGATACGCAGTATTTT
CASSLRGGAPLTDTQYF
>TRBJ1-2|.|TRBV4-3|.
TGCGCCAGCAGCGCGGGTTGGGGCTATGGCTACACCTTC
CASSAGWGYGYTF
>TRBJ1-2|.|TRBV7-9|.
TGTGCCAGCACCGCGGACGGCCGAGGGGGCTACACCTTC
CASTADGRGGYTF
>TRBJ2-7|.|TRBV6-1|TRBD1
TGTGCCAGCAGCGAACAGGGGATTACCTACGAGCAGTACTTC
CASSEQGITYEQYF
>TRBJ2-7|.|TRBV5-1|TRBD2
TGCGCCAGCAGTCCTAGCGGGAGCTCCTACGAGCAGTACTTC
CASSPSGSSYEQYF
>TRBJ1-3|medium-sized|TRBV4-1|.
TGCGCCAGCAGCCAAGAAGGAGGATCCCCTGGAAACACCATATATTTT
CASSQEGGSPGNTIYF
>TRBJ1-3|.|TRBV6-5|.
TGTGCCAGCAGTTACTCGCAGTCTGGAAACACCATATATTTT
CASSYSQSGNTIYF
>TRBJ2-3|.|TRBV7-9|.
TGTGCCAGCAGCTTAGGGCCCAGGACCTGGGCCACAGATACGCAGTATTTT
CASSLGPRTWATDTQYF
>TRBJ1-1|.|TRBV5-1|TRBD1
TGCGCCAGCAGCTTGGCCGGGACAGGTAACACTGAAGCTTTCTTT
CASSLAGTGNTEAFF
>TRBJ2-5|.|TRBV30|.
TGTGCCTGGAGCCCGGACACCAGGGGAGAGACCCAGTACTTC
CAWSPDTRGETQYF
>TRBJ2-7|.|TRBV6-6|.
TGTGCCAGCAGTTACAGCAGGGCCTACGAGCAGTACTTC
CASSYSRAYEQYF
>TRBJ2-1|.|TRBV10-3|TRBD2
TGTGCCATCAGGAGTCTAGCGGGAGGCTACAATGAGCAGTTCTTC
CAIRSLAGGYNEQFF
>TRBJ2-3|.|TRBV7-2|TRBD2
TGTGCCAGCAGCTTAGGTCCGGGACTAGCGGGAGCACGGGCAGATACGCAGTATTTT
CASSLGPGLAGARADTQYF
>TRBJ2-3|once|TRBV4-3|TRBD1
TGCGCCAGCAGCCAAGCAGGGGGTAGCACAGATACGCAGTATTTT
CASSQAGGSTDTQYF
>TRBJ2-3|.|TRBV7-8|TRBD2
TGTGCCAGCAGCGTAGGACTAGCGGGAAACACAGATACGCAGTATTTT
CASSVGLAGNTDTQYF
>TRBJ1-1|.|TRBV2|.
TGTGCCAGCAGGCAACAGCGTACTGAAGCTTTCTTT
CASRQQRTEAFF